The T cell receptor (beta chain) under discussion was sequenced for a study of blood T cell repertoires in COVID-19. Study-level background: In each case, the material was cDNA or gDNA derived from T cells, B-cell-depleted T cells, or PBMCs.

Original methodology: By means of reference gene primer amplification, nucleated cell counts were estimated. Some clones are missing from TCRdb's copy, which holds only in-frame ones; the method was immunoSEQ multiplex PCR. V, J and clone size derive from that table, while D and trimming were established from the DNA sequence. The sample has hundreds of thousands of clones, 85% to 90% seen once; the top ten hold roughly 6.3%. In Seattle, patients joined the study during active infection and were tracked longitudinally. The source is a woman aged 45-65 years with COVID-19, enrolled during active disease. What was sequenced was peripheral blood.

Written as DNA, the CDR3 is TGTGCCACCAGCAGAGATTCCGCGGACGAGCAGTACTTC. It encodes CATSRDSADEQYF. The chain recombines TRBV15 with TRBJ2-7; D is ambiguous. CDR3 length equals 13 residues. The germline V and J ends were trimmed by 0 bases and 5 bases, with 8 bases remaining between them. CDR1 and CDR2 (germline): LNHNV, YYDKDF (reference sequence).